This TCR beta chain was profiled in a study of technical replicates of blood from several donors. Clones were read by immunoSEQ multiplex PCR, and TCRdb kept only the in-frame ones, dropping some. The sample lists about 80,000 clones, 95% to 98% seen once, with around 0.22% in the top ten. Unmatched junction bases numbered 11, after V lost 8 bases and J lost 7 bases. The CDR3 extends over 14 amino acids. Germline V gene data show CDR1 as MDHEN and CDR2 as SYDVKM. Material for sequencing was T cells isolated from PBMCs. The source is a human donor in good health. The V call is TRBV28, the J call TRBJ2-5; 9 bases line up with TRBD1. CDR3 sequence reads: CASLSRDRVGTQYF. CDR3 in DNA: TGTGCCAGCCTCTCCCGGGACAGGGTTGGGACCCAGTACTTC.